This T cell receptor beta chain derives from a study of blood T cell repertoires in COVID-19. The overall study: The United States, Italy and Spain supplied acute and convalescent COVID-19 samples. PBMCs, B-cell-depleted T cells, or T cells provided the cDNA or gDNA that made up the material.

The CDR3 loop spans 14 amino acids. Trimming pared 2 bases from V and 2 bases from J, leaving 9 bases between. CDR1 and CDR2 from the germline V gene are MGHDK and SYGVNS. Authors' data handling: Nucleated cell counts were estimated from reference gene primer amplification. Here immunoSEQ multiplex PCR was the method, and the copy in TCRdb shows in-frame clones only, minus some. D and trimming come from the DNA, and the V and J calls and clone size come from that table. The sample lists approximately 150,000 clones, roughly four fifths occurring once. The J gene is TRBJ1-1, the V gene TRBV25-1, with a tentative D call TRBD1 (5 bases). This clonotype was obtained from a human donor with acute or convalescent COVID-19. The donor label of this sample is uncertain. The sample was peripheral blood. CDR3 nucleotide sequence: TGTGCCAGCAGTGAACAGGGCCCAAACACTGAAGCTTTCTTT. Translation: CASSEQGPNTEAFF.